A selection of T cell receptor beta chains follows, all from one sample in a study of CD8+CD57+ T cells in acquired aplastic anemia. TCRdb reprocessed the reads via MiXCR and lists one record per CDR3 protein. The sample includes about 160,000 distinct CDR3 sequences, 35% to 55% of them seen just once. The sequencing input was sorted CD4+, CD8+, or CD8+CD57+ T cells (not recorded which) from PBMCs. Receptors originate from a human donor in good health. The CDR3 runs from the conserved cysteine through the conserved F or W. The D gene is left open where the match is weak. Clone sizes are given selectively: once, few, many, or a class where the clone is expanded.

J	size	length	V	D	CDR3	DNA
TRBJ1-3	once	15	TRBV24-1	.	CATSDGTSSGNTIYF	TGTGCCACCAGTGATGGGACATCCTCTGGAAACACCATATATTTT
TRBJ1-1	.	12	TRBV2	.	CASSEAQGEAFF	TGTGCCAGCAGTGAAGCTCAAGGAGAAGCTTTCTTT
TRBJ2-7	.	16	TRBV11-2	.	CASSLVPDRRAYEQYF	TGTGCCAGCAGCTTAGTACCGGACAGAAGGGCCTACGAGCAGTACTTC
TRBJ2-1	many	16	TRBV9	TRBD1	CASSVGMGQGYNEQFF	TGTGCCAGCAGCGTAGGTATGGGACAGGGCTACAATGAGCAGTTCTTC
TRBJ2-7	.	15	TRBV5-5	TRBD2	CASSFWGGLSYEQYF	TGTGCCAGCAGCTTTTGGGGGGGACTTTCCTACGAGCAGTACTTC
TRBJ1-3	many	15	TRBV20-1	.	CSARDRGAPGNTIYF	TGCAGTGCTAGAGATAGAGGGGCGCCTGGAAACACCATATATTTT
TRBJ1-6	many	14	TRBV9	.	CASSVGYNNSPLHF	TGTGCCAGCAGCGTAGGATATAATAATTCACCCCTCCACTTT
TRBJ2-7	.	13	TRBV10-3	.	CAISDNRIYEQYF	TGTGCCATCAGTGACAACAGGATATACGAGCAGTACTTC
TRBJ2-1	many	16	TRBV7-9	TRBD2	CASSISGMISYNEQFF	TGTGCCAGCAGCATTAGCGGGATGATATCCTACAATGAGCAGTTCTTC
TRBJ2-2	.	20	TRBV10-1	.	CASSESMGPQGCANTGELFF	TGCGCCAGCAGTGAGTCGATGGGTCCCCAGGGCTGTGCGAACACCGGGGAGCTGTTTTTT
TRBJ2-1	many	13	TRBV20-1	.	CSASRALYNEQFF	TGCAGTGCGTCCAGGGCCCTCTACAATGAGCAGTTCTTC
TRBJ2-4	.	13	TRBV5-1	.	CASSPGSENIQYF	TGCGCCAGCAGCCCAGGGTCCGAAAACATTCAGTACTTC
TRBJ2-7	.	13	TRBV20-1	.	CSARQGGYYEQYF	TGCAGTGCTCGGCAGGGGGGATACTACGAGCAGTACTTC
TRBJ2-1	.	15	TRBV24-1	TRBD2	CATSGTGLADNEQFF	TGTGCCACCAGTGGTACGGGACTAGCGGACAATGAGCAGTTCTTC
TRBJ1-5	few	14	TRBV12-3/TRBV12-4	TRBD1	CASSLQGGGQPQHF	TGTGCCAGCAGTTTGCAAGGGGGCGGGCAGCCCCAGCATTTT
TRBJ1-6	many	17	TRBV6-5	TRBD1	CASSYQGTGSRNSPLHF	TGTGCCAGCAGTTACCAAGGGACAGGGAGCCGTAATTCACCCCTCCACTTT
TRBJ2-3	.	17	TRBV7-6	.	CASSPPPRTVRGCAQYF	TGTGCCAGCAGCCCTCCCCCGCGGACAGTGCGTGGTTGTGCGCAGTATTTT
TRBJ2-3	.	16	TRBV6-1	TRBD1	CASRERDRGLTDTQYF	TGTGCCAGCAGGGAAAGGGACAGGGGGCTCACAGATACGCAGTATTTT
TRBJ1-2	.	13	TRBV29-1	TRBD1	CSVERTGGSGYTF	TGCAGCGTTGAGAGGACAGGGGGCTCAGGCTACACCTTC
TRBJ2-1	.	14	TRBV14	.	CASSQEEGNYEQFF	TGTGCCAGCAGCCAAGAGGAGGGCAACTATGAGCAGTTCTTC
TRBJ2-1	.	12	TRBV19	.	CASSTGYNEQFF	TGTGCCAGTAGCACAGGCTACAATGAGCAGTTCTTC
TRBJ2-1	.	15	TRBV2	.	CASSVGRTSYNEQFF	TGTGCCAGCAGTGTGGGCCGCACCTCCTACAATGAGCAGTTCTTC
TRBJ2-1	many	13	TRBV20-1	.	CSAYVREHNEQFF	TGCAGTGCCTATGTGAGGGAACACAATGAGCAGTTCTTC
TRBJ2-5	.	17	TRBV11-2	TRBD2	CASSLGGLAGGQETQYF	TGTGCCAGCAGCTTGGGGGGACTAGCGGGAGGACAGGAGACCCAGTACTTC
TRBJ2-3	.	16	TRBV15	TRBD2	CATSRDEAGARDTQYF	TGTGCCACCAGCAGAGATGAAGCGGGGGCCAGGGATACGCAGTATTTT
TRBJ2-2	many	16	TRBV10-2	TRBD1	CASSDRTGGKTGELFF	TGCGCCAGCAGTGACCGGACAGGGGGCAAAACCGGGGAGCTGTTTTTT
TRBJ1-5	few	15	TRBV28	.	CASSLLAVGNQPQHF	TGTGCCAGCAGTTTATTGGCTGTAGGCAATCAGCCCCAGCATTTT
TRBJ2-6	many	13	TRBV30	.	CAWSPLGANVLTF	TGTGCCTGGAGTCCTTTGGGGGCCAACGTCCTGACTTTC
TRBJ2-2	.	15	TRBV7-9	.	CASSISGMNTGELFF	TGTGCCAGCAGCATTAGCGGAATGAACACCGGGGAGCTGTTTTTT
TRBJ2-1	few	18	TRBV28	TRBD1	CASSLAPFTGVRGNEQFF	TGTGCCAGCAGCTTAGCCCCATTTACAGGGGTTCGCGGCAATGAGCAGTTCTTC